These 26 T cell receptor beta chains originate from one sample sequenced in a study of T cells in women clearing cervical HPV infection (dated by TCRdb to 2017 to 2018). The library was made by the immunoSEQ multiplex PCR assay. TCRdb retrieved this table from immuneACCESS and kept in-frame rearrangements only. Not all clones are present; in checked studies, unresolved V genes account for under half, and no reason is known for the remainder. This specimen's table enumerates some 23,000 clones. The ten largest clonotypes hold about 9.1% of the sample. What was sequenced was blood buffy coat. The receptors were gathered from a woman aged 18 to 75 with a cervical HPV16 infection that either progressed to CIN3+ or cleared (not recorded which).

On this clone: The CDR3 end is not reached by the read, which stops 3 residues before it; the germline J gene fills it in. The rearrangement joins TRBV7-2 to TRBJ1-3; D not certain. The CDR3 spans 14 residues. The ends were cut back, 7 bases at V and 0 bases at J, with 10 bases in the middle. Germline CDR1 is SGHTA and CDR2 is FQGNSA. CDR3 DNA, as far as it was read: TGTGCCAGCACCCAAGGGTACTCTGGAAACACC. Amino acid sequence: CASTQGYSGNT. The whole CDR3 sequence reads CASTQGYSGNTIYF.

With respect to this clone: The DNA ends 3 residues before the CDR3 does, and the rest of the CDR3 is filled in from the germline J gene. The V gene is TRBV19, the J gene TRBJ2-1; 13 positions agree with TRBD2. After removal of 6 bases from V and 4 bases from J, the junction contained 3 bases not matched to a gene. This CDR3 is built from 15 residues. Germline loops: CDR1 LNHDA, CDR2 SQIVND (reference sequence). CDR3 bases read: TGTGCCAGTAGCCTGGGACTAGCGGGGTACAATGAG. Translating it yields CASSLGLAGYNE. From start to end, the CDR3 is CASSLGLAGYNEQFF.

As concerns this clone: The CDR3 is cut off 3 residues early in the read; its end comes from the germline J gene. V gene TRBV5-6 combines with J gene TRBJ1-3; D remains ambiguous. Germline V gives CDR1 SGHDT, CDR2 YYEEEE. Trimming left V 2 bases short and J 0 bases short, with 9 bases between. The length of the CDR3 is 15 residues. CDR3 DNA (partial): TGTGCCAGCAGCTTAGGGCAAGACTCTGGAAACACC. The encoded protein is CASSLGQDSGNT. The whole CDR3 sequence reads CASSLGQDSGNTIYF.

In regard to this clone: The sequence runs out 3 residues before the end of the CDR3; the remainder is reconstructed from the germline J gene. The rearrangement uses TRBV20-1 and TRBJ1-5, with 7 bases that match TRBD1. Germline trimming cut 6 bases from V and 1 base from J; bases unmatched to any gene: 9. The germline CDR1 and CDR2 sequences are DFQATT and SNEGSKA (reference sequence). This CDR3 has 15 residues. Incomplete CDR3 DNA: TGCAGTGCCTCGGTCGTACAGGGGAGCAATCAGCCC. It specifies CSASVVQGSNQP. The whole CDR3 is CSASVVQGSNQPQHF.

A remark on this clone: The DNA ends 3 residues before the CDR3 does, and the rest of the CDR3 is filled in from the germline J gene. The rearrangement links TRBV2 to TRBJ1-4; possibly TRBD1 for D (6 bases). Germline V gene data show CDR1 as SNHLY and CDR2 as FYNNEI. CDR3 size: 14 residues. V shed 9 bases and J shed 4 bases, with 15 bases lying between them. This chain's CDR3 is CASAMDRYNEKLFF. The sequenced CDR3 bases are TGTGCCAGTGCCATGGACAGATATAATGAAAAA.

About this clone: The read comes to an end 3 residues before the CDR3 does, leaving the germline J gene to fill in the end. This chain connects TRBV5-6 to TRBJ1-5, with D tentatively TRBD1 (6 bases). The CDR3 is 15 residues long. Per the germline V gene, CDR1 is SGHDT and CDR2 is YYEEEE. V gave up 0 bases and J gave up 7 bases, with 14 bases separating them. The CDR3 DNA, read in part, is TGTGCCAGCAGCTTGGCCCCGGGTCAGGGGCAGCCC. Amino acids: CASSLAPGQGQP. The full CDR3 is CASSLAPGQGQPQHF.

Comment on this clone: Read coverage stops 3 residues before the CDR3 terminus; the germline J gene supplies the remainder. The sample contains more than one DNA sequence encoding this CDR3. The chain uses TRBV5-1 and TRBJ2-3; D not resolved. CDR1 SGHRS and CDR2 YFSETQ come from the germline V gene. Trimming left V 0 bases short and J 0 bases short, with 5 bases between. The CDR3 is made up of 14 amino acids. The CDR3 region is CASSLDSSTDTQYF. CDR3 DNA, as far as it was read: TGCGCCAGCAGCTTGGACAGTAGCACAGATACG.

In the case of this clone: Sequencing ends 3 residues short of the CDR3 end; the germline J gene provides the rest. The rearrangement links TRBV19 to TRBJ1-1; TRBD1 matches at 8 bases. Germline CDR1 LNHDA, CDR2 SQIVND (reference sequence). The CDR3 runs 14 residues. J lost 5 bases, V lost 5 bases, and 7 bases had no gene match. CDR3 bases read: TGTGCCAGTAGTTTTGGACAGGGCGGGACTGAA. Translated, it gives CASSFGQGGTE. The whole CDR3 is CASSFGQGGTEAFF.

Comments on this clone: The CDR3 end lies 3 residues beyond the end of the read and is filled in from the germline J gene. The chain uses TRBV4-1 and TRBJ1-1, with D uncertain. This CDR3 comprises 15 residues. The germline V gene encodes CDR1 MGHRA and CDR2 YSYEKL. Trimming removed 0 bases from V and 1 base from J, with 9 bases in between. The CDR3 spells CASSQDSAGNTEAFF. CDR3 DNA (partial): TGCGCCAGCAGCCAAGATTCTGCAGGGAACACTGAA.

This clone registers medium-sized by frequency. Read data end 3 residues before the CDR3 end; the end is taken from the germline J gene. The V and J genes are TRBV7-2 and TRBJ1-4; TRBD1 is a possible D gene (5 bases). Trimming shortened V by 6 bases and J by 7 bases, and 15 bases separated the two germline ends. Germline CDR1 is SGHTA and CDR2 is FQGNSA. The CDR3 has 14 residues. Incomplete CDR3 DNA: TGTGCCAGCAGTCTGGGGGGTTATGCTGAAAAA. Its protein product is CASSLGGYAEK. The CDR3 in its entirety is CASSLGGYAEKLFF.

The sequenced part of the CDR3 DNA is TGTGCCAGCAGCTTAGGTTTAGGGCCAGATACG. It encodes CASSLGLGPDT. The whole CDR3 region reads CASSLGLGPDTQYF. The V and J genes are TRBV7-9 and TRBJ2-3; D uncertain. Coverage ceases 3 residues before the CDR3 finishes, and the germline J gene fills in the end. V was clipped by 1 base and J by 4 bases, with 9 bases between them. Germline CDR1 SEHNR, CDR2 FQNEAQ (reference sequence). The CDR3 runs 14 residues.

Notes on this clone: The observed sequence ends 3 residues before the CDR3 terminus, with the missing tail filled in from the germline J gene. V usage is TRBV7-6 and J usage is TRBJ2-2; no definite D call. The CDR3 covers 14 residues. Germline-derived CDR1 and CDR2 are SGHVS and FNYEAQ. V lost 2 bases and J 1 base, leaving 5 bases between the germline ends. Incomplete CDR3 DNA: TGTGCCAGCAGCTTAAGGCAGAACACCGGGGAG. Its translation: CASSLRQNTGE. The whole CDR3 region reads CASSLRQNTGELFF.

In regard to this clone: Read sequence stops 3 residues before the CDR3 end, and the germline J gene provides the missing end. J is TRBJ2-7 and V is TRBV2, with 13 bases identical to TRBD2. CDR1 SNHLY and CDR2 FYNNEI come from the germline V gene. This CDR3 spans 13 amino acids. The V segment lost 9 bases and the J segment 3 bases; nucleotides outside the gene matches: 2. CDR3 bases read: TGTGCCAGTACTAGCGGGAGGGTCTACGAG. Protein: CASTSGRVYE. The whole CDR3 sequence reads CASTSGRVYEQYF.

Concerning this clone: The CDR3 end falls 3 residues outside the read, so it is completed with the germline J gene. The V gene is TRBV5-1, the J gene TRBJ2-7; D is ambiguous. This CDR3 is built from 14 residues. Germline V lookup: CDR1 SGHRS, CDR2 YFSETQ. V was shortened by 7 bases and J by 2 bases, with 16 bases between the two germline ends. The sequenced part of the CDR3 DNA is TGCGCCAGCGCCATCGCGAGCGAGACCTACGAG. Translated, it gives CASAIASETYE. From start to end, the CDR3 is CASAIASETYEQYF.

As for this clone: The read stops 3 residues short of the end of the CDR3; the missing end is completed from the germline J gene. This chain connects TRBV7-6 to TRBJ2-6; maybe TRBD2 (7 bases). Germline loops: CDR1 SGHVS, CDR2 FNYEAQ. V was shortened by 0 bases and J by 3 bases, with 9 bases between the two germline ends. This CDR3 spans 16 amino acids. CDR3 bases read: TGTGCCAGCAGCTTAGCGGGGGGGCTTGGGGCCAACGTC. Its translation: CASSLAGGLGANV. The full CDR3 reads CASSLAGGLGANVLTF. The full variable domain, completed using reference TRBV7-6 and TRBJ2-6, is GAGVSQSPRYKVTKRGQDVALRCDPISGHVSLYWYRQALGQGPEFLTYFNYEAQQDKSGLPNDRFSAERPEGSISTLTIQRTEQRDSAMYRCASSLAGGLGANVLTFGAGSRLTVL.

On this clone: The read stops 3 residues short of the end of the CDR3; the missing end is completed from the germline J gene. V and J are TRBV19 and TRBJ2-5; 11 nucleotides line up with TRBD1. The CDR3 totals 13 residues. The V gene end was trimmed by 7 bases and the J gene end by 4 bases; junction bases not matched to a gene: 2. Germline values: CDR1 LNHDA, CDR2 SQIVND (reference sequence). The CDR3 loop reads CASTGTGGETQYF. Partial CDR3 DNA: TGTGCCAGTACCGGGACAGGGGGAGAGACC.

About this clone itself: Coverage ceases 3 residues before the CDR3 finishes, and the germline J gene fills in the end. The rearrangement joins TRBV6-1 to TRBJ2-3, with TRBD1 identical over 7 bases. V lost 4 bases, J lost 2 bases, and 3 bases stayed unmatched. The CDR3 covers 14 residues. The germline CDR1 and CDR2 sequences are MNHNS and SASEGT. The part of the CDR3 DNA that was read is TGTGCCAGCAGTGGGGGACAGACCACAGATACG. Protein sequence: CASSGGQTTDT. The CDR3, in full, reads CASSGGQTTDTQYF.

Concerning this clone itself: The read falls 3 residues short of the CDR3 end, and the missing part is taken from the germline J gene. The chain couples TRBV30 to TRBJ2-1; D is possibly TRBD2 (6 bases). V lost 4 bases, J lost 2 bases, and 12 bases lay in between. CDR1 and CDR2 (germline): GTSNPN, SVGIG (reference sequence). The CDR3 runs to 14 residues. Incomplete CDR3 DNA: TGTGCCTGGAACATGGCGGGAACCTACAATGAG. This codes for CAWNMAGTYNE. The complete CDR3 sequence is CAWNMAGTYNEQFF.

To note about this clone: The read halts 3 residues ahead of the CDR3 end, with the missing end drawn from the germline J gene. The chain is built from TRBV7-9 and TRBJ1-2; D is uncertain. Germline V CDR1 and CDR2: SEHNR, FQNEAQ (reference sequence). There are 15 residues in the CDR3. The sequenced part of the CDR3 DNA is TGTGCCAGCAGCTTCAGAGGTAGCTCCTACAATGAC. Protein sequence: CASSFRGSSYND. The full CDR3 protein is CASSFRGSSYNDYTF.

Worth noting for this clone: The read comes to an end 3 residues before the CDR3 does, leaving the germline J gene to fill in the end. This chain links TRBV7-9 with TRBJ2-7; D remains ambiguous. The germline V gene encodes CDR1 SEHNR and CDR2 FQNEAQ (reference sequence). This CDR3 spans 13 amino acids. V was trimmed by 1 base and J by 3 bases, leaving 7 bases between them. CDR3 loop: CASSLGRDYEQYF. The part of the CDR3 DNA that was read is TGTGCCAGCAGCTTAGGCAGAGACTACGAG.

With regard to this clone: The sequence runs out 3 residues before the end of the CDR3; the remainder is reconstructed from the germline J gene. The chain carries TRBV2 and TRBJ1-2; TRBD1 aligns across 8 bases. CDR1 is SNHLY and CDR2 is FYNNEI in the germline V gene. The CDR3 extends over 13 amino acids. The trim removed 5 bases at V and 7 bases at J, leaving 6 bases unmatched. CDR3 sequence reads: CASSFGQGRGYTF. The part of the CDR3 DNA that was read is TGTGCCAGCAGTTTCGGACAGGGTCGTGGC.

A word on this clone: The read terminates 3 residues before the CDR3 end, so the remaining end is supplied by the germline J gene. The V and J genes are TRBV20-1 and TRBJ2-3; 10 nucleotides align to TRBD2. The CDR3 loop spans 16 amino acids. Germline V gives CDR1 DFQATT, CDR2 SNEGSKA (reference sequence). The V and J ends lost 0 bases and 4 bases, in that order; junction bases with no gene match: 7. CDR3 bases read: TGCAGTGCTAGAGAGGCTAGCGGGAGAGCCCCAGATACG. Translated: CSAREASGRAPDT. In full, the CDR3 reads CSAREASGRAPDTQYF.

Of note for this clone: The observed sequence ends 3 residues before the CDR3 terminus, with the missing tail filled in from the germline J gene. This rearrangement joins TRBV20-1 to TRBJ1-2; 11 nucleotides align to TRBD1. The length of the CDR3 is 14 residues. From germline, CDR1 is DFQATT and CDR2 SNEGSKA (reference sequence). The trim removed 3 bases at V and 5 bases at J, leaving 5 bases unmatched. CDR3 DNA, as far as it was read: TGCAGTGCTAGCTGGACAGGGGGCAGGTATGGC. Its translation: CSASWTGGRYG. The whole CDR3 protein reads CSASWTGGRYGYTF.

A word on this clone: The CDR3 end is not reached by the read, which stops 3 residues before it; the germline J gene fills it in. The rearrangement links TRBV4-1 to TRBJ2-1; D is possibly TRBD2 (6 bases). Looked up from germline, CDR1 is MGHRA and CDR2 is YSYEKL. V was cut by 3 bases and J by 9 bases, with 12 bases left in between. The CDR3 is 13 amino acids. Here the CDR3 reads CASSHTLASEQFF. The sequenced part of the CDR3 DNA is TGCGCCAGCAGCCACACTCTAGCGTCTGAG.

A note on this clone: The CDR3 goes on 3 residues after the read ends, and that part is filled in from the germline J gene. The rearrangement links TRBV5-6 to TRBJ1-2, with D perhaps TRBD1 (6 bases). Looked up from germline, CDR1 is SGHDT and CDR2 is YYEEEE. V was cut by 6 bases and J by 4 bases, with 19 bases left in between. This CDR3 contains 15 residues. The DNA read from the CDR3 is TGTGCCAGCACCCTGGGGGGGGCTAAACGCTATGGC. It yields the protein CASTLGGAKRYG. The CDR3 in full is CASTLGGAKRYGYTF. The whole variable domain, remainder taken from reference TRBV5-6 and TRBJ1-2, is DAGVTQSPTHLIKTRGQQVTLRCSPKSGHDTVSWYQQALGQGPQFIFQYYEEEERQRGNFPDRFSGHQFPNYSSELNVNALLLGDSALYLCASTLGGAKRYGYTFGSGTRLTVV.

On this clone: Read coverage stops 3 residues before the CDR3 terminus; the germline J gene supplies the remainder. The gene calls are TRBV18 and TRBJ2-1; TRBD2 aligns across 11 bases. Germline CDR1 reads KGHSH; CDR2 reads LQKENI. The junction had 12 bases not matched to a gene; V was cut back by 4 bases and J by 7 bases. The CDR3 sequence is 17 residues long. The CDR3 region is CASSLSAGTSGKNEQFF. The covered CDR3 bases are TGTGCCAGCTCACTCAGCGCCGGGACTAGCGGTAAAAATGAG. Using reference TRBV18 and TRBJ2-1 for the parts outside the CDR3, the full variable domain is NAGVMQNPRHLVRRRGQEARLRCSPMKGHSHVYWYRQLPEEGLKFMVYLQKENIIDESGMPKERFSAEFPKEGPSILRIQQVVRGDSAAYFCASSLSAGTSGKNEQFFGPGTRLTVL.